These 9 T cell receptor beta chains came from one sample sequenced in a study of blood T cell repertoires in COVID-19. The assay was immunoSEQ multiplex PCR, and TCRdb's table has in-frame clones only and misses some. Seen here are under 150,000 clones, roughly 91% observed once, and the top ten hold about 1.5%. Sequencing used peripheral blood. All receptors derive from a human donor in a cohort sampled during active COVID-19.

The CDR3 nucleotides read TGCGCCAGCAGCCAAAACTACAATGAGCAGTTCTTC. Protein: CASSQNYNEQFF. V is TRBV5-1 and J is TRBJ2-1, with no clear D. The germline V gene has CDR1 SGHRS and CDR2 YFSETQ. The CDR3 is 12 residues long. With 4 bases removed from V and 3 bases from J, the gap between germline ends came to 5 bases.

The gene calls are TRBV10-3 and TRBJ2-7; 11 bases fit TRBD2. With 8 bases clipped from V and 3 bases from J, the junction kept 9 bases outside the gene matches. This CDR3 spans 15 amino acids. The germline V gene has CDR1 ENHRY and CDR2 SYGVKD. The CDR3, as DNA: TGTGCCATCGGCTCCCAAGGGACTAGCGGCTACGAGCAGTACTTC. Translating gives CAIGSQGTSGYEQYF.

Written as DNA, the CDR3 is TGTGCCAGCAGCGTAGTTGCTCGCGGTCCTTACAATGAGCAGTTCTTC. It is translated as CASSVVARGPYNEQFF. The chain recombines TRBV9 with TRBJ2-1; D gene uncertain. CDR1 and CDR2 (germline): SGDLS, YYNGEE. The CDR3 spans 16 residues. V shed 0 bases and J shed 4 bases, with 14 bases lying between them.

The gene calls are TRBV2 and TRBJ2-7, with a possible D match to TRBD2 (6 bases). Trimming cost V 1 base and J 0 bases, with 19 bases left between them. The germline V gene encodes CDR1 SNHLY and CDR2 FYNNEI. The CDR3 is 18 amino acids. The CDR3 region has the DNA TGTGCCAGCAGTGAAGTCCCGACAAGCGGGTGGAGCTCCTACGAGCAGTACTTC. Amino acid sequence: CASSEVPTSGWSSYEQYF.

This clone was seen once. The V call is TRBV3-1 (or the pseudogene TRBV3-2), the J call TRBJ2-7, with D hard to call. V was shortened by 3 bases and J by 6 bases, with 12 bases between the two germline ends. Germline CDR1 LGHDT, CDR2 YNNKEL (reference sequence). The CDR3 totals 13 residues. The CDR3 nucleotides are TGTGCCAGCAGCCAGGTTAGTATCTCCGAGCAGTACTTC. Protein product: CASSQVSISEQYF.

This chain uses TRBV21-1 with TRBJ2-5; TRBD2, as called in the table, went unchecked against the DNA. TRBV21-1 corresponds to a pseudogene. The length of the CDR3 is 17 residues. As DNA, the CDR3 is TGTGCCAGCAGCAGTCGGACTAGCGGGGTGTACCAAGAGACCCAGTACTTC. This translates into CASSSRTSGVYQETQYF.

The gene calls are TRBV19 and TRBJ1-5; the D is unclear. The CDR3 extends over 14 amino acids. Germline assignment: CDR1 LNHDA and CDR2 SQIVND (reference sequence). V lost 4 bases and J 6 bases, leaving 13 bases between the germline ends. The CDR3 loop is CASSNSGSSQPQHF. For the CDR3, the DNA is TGTGCCAGTAGTAACTCAGGCTCAAGTCAGCCCCAGCATTTT.

The CDR3 loop is CASSQGGGLVNSGELFF. The CDR3 coding sequence is TGTGCCAGCAGCCAAGGGGGTGGACTAGTTAATAGCGGGGAGCTGTTTTTT. This sequence joins TRBV3-1 (or the pseudogene TRBV3-2) and TRBJ2-2; 7 bases map to TRBD2. Germline trimming cut 1 base from V and 7 bases from J; bases unmatched to any gene: 12. The CDR3 has 17 amino acids. Per the germline V gene, CDR1 is LGHDT and CDR2 is YNNKEL (reference sequence).

V is TRBV3-1 (or the pseudogene TRBV3-2) and J is TRBJ1-2, with 9 bases identical to TRBD1. The V and J ends lost 3 bases and 4 bases, in that order; junction bases with no gene match: 9. CDR1 is LGHDT, CDR2 YNNKEL, per germline (reference sequence). The CDR3 length is 16 residues. The CDR3 protein is CASSQGTGLSGYGYTF. The DNA of the CDR3 is TGTGCCAGCAGCCAGGGGACAGGGTTATCGGGCTATGGCTACACCTTC.